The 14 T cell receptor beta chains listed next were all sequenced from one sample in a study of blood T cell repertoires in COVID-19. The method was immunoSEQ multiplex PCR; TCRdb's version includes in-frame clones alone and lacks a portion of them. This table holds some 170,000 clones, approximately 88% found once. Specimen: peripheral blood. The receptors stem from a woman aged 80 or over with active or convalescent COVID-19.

CDR3 coding DNA: TGTGCCAGCAGCTTGGACAGGCAGTATGGCTACACCTTC. It encodes CASSLDRQYGYTF. The chain carries TRBV5-4 and TRBJ1-2; TRBD1 might be the D (5 bases). The germline CDR1 and CDR2 sequences are SGHNT and YYREEE (reference sequence). There are 13 residues in the CDR3. With 0 bases removed from V and 5 bases from J, the gap between germline ends came to 8 bases. The whole variable domain, remainder taken from reference TRBV5-4 and TRBJ1-2, is ETGVTQSPTHLIKTRGQQVTLRCSSQSGHNTVSWYQQALGQGPQFIFQYYREEENGRGNFPPRFSGLQFPNYSSELNVNALELDDSALYLCASSLDRQYGYTFGSGTRLTVV.

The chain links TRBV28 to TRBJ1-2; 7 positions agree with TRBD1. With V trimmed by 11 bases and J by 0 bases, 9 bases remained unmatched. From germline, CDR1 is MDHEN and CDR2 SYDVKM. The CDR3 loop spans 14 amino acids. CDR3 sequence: CAVTPGGSNYGYTF. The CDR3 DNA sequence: TGTGCCGTAACCCCAGGGGGTTCTAACTATGGCTACACCTTC.

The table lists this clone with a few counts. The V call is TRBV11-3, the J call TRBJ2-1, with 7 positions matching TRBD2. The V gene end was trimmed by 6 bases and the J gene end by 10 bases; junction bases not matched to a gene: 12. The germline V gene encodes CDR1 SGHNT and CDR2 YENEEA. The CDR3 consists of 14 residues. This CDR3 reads CASRSGVTTLEQFF. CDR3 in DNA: TGTGCCAGCAGAAGCGGGGTAACTACACTAGAGCAGTTCTTC.

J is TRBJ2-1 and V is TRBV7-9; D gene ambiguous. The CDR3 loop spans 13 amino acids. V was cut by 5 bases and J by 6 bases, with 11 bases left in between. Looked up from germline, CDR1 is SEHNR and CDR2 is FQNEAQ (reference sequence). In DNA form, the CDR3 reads TGTGCCAGCAGCCCACACCTTGGCAATGAGCAGTTCTTC. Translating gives CASSPHLGNEQFF.

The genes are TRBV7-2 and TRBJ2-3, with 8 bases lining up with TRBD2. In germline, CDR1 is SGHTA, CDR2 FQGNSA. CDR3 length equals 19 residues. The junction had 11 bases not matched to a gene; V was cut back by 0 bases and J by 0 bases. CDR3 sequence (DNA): TGTGCCAGCAGCTTAGCTGTCGCGGAACTAGCGGCTAGCACAGATACGCAGTATTTT. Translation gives CASSLAVAELAASTDTQYF.

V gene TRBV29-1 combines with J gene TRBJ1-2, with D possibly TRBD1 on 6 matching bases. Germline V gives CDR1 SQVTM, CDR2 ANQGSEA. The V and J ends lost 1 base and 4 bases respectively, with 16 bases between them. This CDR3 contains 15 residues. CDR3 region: CSVEARGVLVYGYTF. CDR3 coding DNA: TGCAGCGTTGAAGCCAGGGGAGTGCTAGTCTATGGCTACACCTTC.

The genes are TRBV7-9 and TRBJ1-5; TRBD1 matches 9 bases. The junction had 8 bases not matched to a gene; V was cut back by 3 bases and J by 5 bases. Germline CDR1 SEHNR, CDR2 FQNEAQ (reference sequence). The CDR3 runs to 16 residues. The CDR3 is CASSLGQGPPDQPQHF. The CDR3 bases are TGTGCCAGCAGCTTGGGACAGGGCCCACCCGATCAGCCCCAGCATTTT. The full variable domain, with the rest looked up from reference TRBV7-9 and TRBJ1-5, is DTGVSQNPRHKITKRGQNVTFRCDPISEHNRLYWYRQTLGQGPEFLTYFQNEAQLEKSRLLSDRFSAERPKGSFSTLEIQRTEQGDSAMYLCASSLGQGPPDQPQHFGDGTRLSIL.

This CDR3 reads CATAGQGIPEAFF. In DNA form, the CDR3 reads TGCGCCACCGCCGGACAGGGGATACCTGAAGCTTTCTTT. V usage is TRBV10-2 and J usage is TRBJ1-1; 9 bases line up with TRBD1. J was trimmed by 6 bases and V by 10 bases; bases with no gene match: 9. The CDR3 is made up of 13 amino acids. The germline CDR1 and CDR2 sequences are WSHSY and SAAADI.

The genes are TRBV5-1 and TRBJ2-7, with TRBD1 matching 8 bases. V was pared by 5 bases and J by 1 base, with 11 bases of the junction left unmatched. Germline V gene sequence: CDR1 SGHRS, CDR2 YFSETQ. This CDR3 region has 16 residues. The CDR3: CASSRETGTGSYEQYF. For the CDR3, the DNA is TGCGCCAGCAGTCGCGAGACGGGGACAGGATCCTACGAGCAGTACTTC.

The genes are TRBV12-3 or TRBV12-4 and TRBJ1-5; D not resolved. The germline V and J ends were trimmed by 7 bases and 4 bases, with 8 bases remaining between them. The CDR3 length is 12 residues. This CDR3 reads CASTTENQPQHF. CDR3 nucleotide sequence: TGTGCCAGCACTACGGAGAATCAGCCCCAGCATTTT.

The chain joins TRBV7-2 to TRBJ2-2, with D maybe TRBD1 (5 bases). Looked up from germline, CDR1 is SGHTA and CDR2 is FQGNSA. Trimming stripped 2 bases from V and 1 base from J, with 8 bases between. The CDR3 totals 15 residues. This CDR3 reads CASSLHTGNTGELFF. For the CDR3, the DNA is TGTGCCAGCAGCTTACACACAGGGAACACCGGGGAGCTGTTTTTT.

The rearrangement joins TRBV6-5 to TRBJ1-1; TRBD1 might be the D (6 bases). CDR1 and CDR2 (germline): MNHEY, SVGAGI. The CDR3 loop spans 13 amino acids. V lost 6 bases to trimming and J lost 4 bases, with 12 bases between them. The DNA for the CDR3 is TGTGCCAGCAGCCAGGGGCCCGGCACTGAAGCTTTCTTT. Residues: CASSQGPGTEAFF.

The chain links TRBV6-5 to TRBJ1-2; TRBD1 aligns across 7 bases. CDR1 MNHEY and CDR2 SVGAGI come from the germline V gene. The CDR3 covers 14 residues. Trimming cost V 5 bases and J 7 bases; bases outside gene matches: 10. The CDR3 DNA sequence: TGTGCCAGCAGTCCCTCAGACAGGGTGGGTGGCTACACCTTC. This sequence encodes CASSPSDRVGGYTF.

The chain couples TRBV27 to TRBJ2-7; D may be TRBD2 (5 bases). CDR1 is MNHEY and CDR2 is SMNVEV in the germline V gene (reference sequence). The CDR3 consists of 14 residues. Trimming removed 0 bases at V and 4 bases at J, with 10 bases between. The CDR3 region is CASSLSSGSYEQYF. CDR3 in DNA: TGTGCCAGCAGTTTATCGTCGGGAAGTTACGAGCAGTACTTC.